This T cell receptor (beta chain) was sequenced for a study of shared clonotypes between healthy human individuals. On the study more broadly: Each donor's CD8 memory used one plate, CD8 naive two, each CD4 subset three.

J gave up 1 base and V 4 bases, and 4 bases lay outside the gene matches. CDR3 size: 17 residues. CDR1 and CDR2 from the germline V gene are SGHDT and YYEEEE. Replicate sorted-subset PCRs were loaded with about 0.2 ug DNA, roughly 33,000 T cell genomes. Sequencing was performed with immunoSEQ multiplex PCR; in TCRdb, only in-frame clones are kept and a portion is missing. Altogether about 230,000 clones are present, 65% to 70% being singletons, with the ten largest covering over 8.5%. Specimen: memory CD4+ T cells sorted from blood. Subset indicated: CD45RA-negative fraction. The TCR originated in a young man in good health. The genes are TRBV5-6 and TRBJ2-2, with 13 positions matching TRBD2. The CDR3 nucleotides read TGTGCCAGCAGCCGGACTAGCGGGAGATGGAACACCGGGGAGCTGTTTTTT. Translating it yields CASSRTSGRWNTGELFF.